Listed here are 5 T cell receptor beta chains from one sample, sequenced in a study of vaccination and CD4 T cells after COVID-19 (dated by TCRdb to between 2020 and 2023). Which antigens these TCRs recognize remains unknown. Library construction relied on PCR. TCRdb lists the instrument as Illumina iSeq 100. At the Johns Hopkins FTIC core, DNA from the cultured CD4+ T cells underwent TCR sequencing with the Oncomine TCR Beta short-read assay. Using fastp at Q25 and MiXCR, TCRdb reprocessed the public reads and kept productive beta chains. Each CDR3 protein gets just one entry, which takes the most common genes and DNA from the rows behind it. In this sample the table shows approximately 11,000 distinct CDR3 sequences, roughly 47% of which occur a single time. 36% of the sample is held by the ten biggest clonotypes. The sample's treatment or condition label, decoded: approximately nine-day PBMC culture with coronavirus spike peptide pools or control peptides (ViraFEST assay).

The sequencing sample was made of CD4+ T cells from blood, cultured in vitro. These receptor sequences come from a human donor who had recovered from COVID-19.

The genes are TRBV20-1 and TRBJ2-3; TRBD2 matches 8 bases. V was clipped by 0 bases and J by 7 bases; unmatched bases: 9. CDR3 length equals 15 residues. Germline V lookup: CDR1 DFQATT, CDR2 SNEGSKA (reference sequence). Written as DNA, the CDR3 is TGCAGTGCTAGAGATAGCCGGGGGGGGAGGAATACGCAGTATTTT. Protein: CSARDSRGGRNTQYF.

Only a few counts were recorded for this clonotype. The chain is built from TRBV20-1 and TRBJ2-3, with 7 positions matching TRBD1. Germline trimming cut 3 bases from V and 0 bases from J; bases unmatched to any gene: 9. Germline V gene lookup returns CDR1 DFQATT and CDR2 SNEGSKA (reference sequence). The CDR3 has 16 residues. CDR3 in DNA: TGCAGTGCTAGTCCTAGGGGGCTAACTAGCACAGATACGCAGTATTTT. Translating it yields CSASPRGLTSTDTQYF.

CDR3 loop: CASSYPHRLAGYQDTQYF. CDR3 DNA: TGTGCCAGCAGTTACCCCCACCGACTAGCGGGGTACCAAGATACGCAGTATTTT. The chain links TRBV6-5 to TRBJ2-3, with 11 bases matching TRBD2. The CDR3 extends over 18 amino acids. Trimming took 2 bases from V and 5 from J; bases not matched to a gene: 12. The germline V gene encodes CDR1 MNHEY and CDR2 SVGAGI.

This clonotype was recorded a few times. The V gene is TRBV7-2, the J gene TRBJ1-2, with D tentatively TRBD1 (6 bases). The CDR3 has 14 amino acids. In germline, CDR1 is SGHTA, CDR2 FQGNSA. Trimming took off 11 bases at V and 4 bases at J, with 20 bases between the two ends. CDR3 loop: CASRRGDGPYGYTF. The CDR3 DNA is TGTGCCTCGCGGAGGGGGGACGGACCCTATGGCTACACCTTC.

J is TRBJ1-4 and V is TRBV20-1, with D possibly being TRBD1 (5 bases). The CDR3 is 15 amino acids. Trimming cost V 5 bases and J 4 bases, with 17 bases left between them. Germline values: CDR1 DFQATT, CDR2 SNEGSKA (reference sequence). The CDR3 nucleotides are TGCAGTGCTCGCCCCCGACAGATTGTTAATGAAAAACTGTTTTTT. This gives the protein CSARPRQIVNEKLFF.